The 14 T cell receptor beta chains in this list originate from one sample, sequenced in a study of T-cell memory formation after mild COVID-19. In TCRdb, the 5' RACE reads were re-called with MiXCR into one record per CDR3 protein. The sample has around 180,000 distinct CDR3 sequences, 18% seen once. Input material: PBMCs or a T cell subset sorted from them (not recorded which). The receptor source for this set is a man aged 18 to 30 who had mild COVID-19 (a few samples of this study predate the infection). Cell type and time point are not known.

The V and J genes are TRBV6-2 or TRBV6-3 and TRBJ1-5; D is perhaps TRBD1 (5 bases). The CDR3 has 13 amino acids. Germline V CDR1 and CDR2: MNHEY, SVGEGT. V lost 7 bases to trimming and J lost 4 bases, with 11 bases between them. CDR3 region: CASTRDENQPQHF. In nucleotides, the CDR3 is TGTGCCAGCACCAGGGACGAAAATCAGCCCCAGCATTTT.

This sequence joins TRBV6-6 and TRBJ1-2; D might be TRBD1 (5 bases). Looked up from germline, CDR1 is MNHNY and CDR2 is SVGAGI (reference sequence). Trimming cost V 0 bases and J 4 bases, with 9 bases left between them. This CDR3 is 14 amino acids long. The chain's CDR3 is CASSYSGQSYGYTF. Here the CDR3 DNA reads TGTGCCAGCAGTTACTCGGGGCAGTCCTATGGCTACACCTTC.

This clonotype was seen at least ten times. The chain joins TRBV7-2 to TRBJ2-2; no clear D gene. The CDR3 has 12 residues. CDR1 is SGHTA, CDR2 FQGNSA, per germline. V dropped 3 bases and J dropped 5 bases, with 4 bases sitting between them. The CDR3 sequence: CASSFLTGELFF. CDR3 DNA sequence: TGTGCCAGCAGCTTCTTAACCGGGGAGCTGTTTTTT.

In its sample, this clonotype was seen a few times. The chain is built from TRBV18 and TRBJ2-7, with D unresolved. Deletions cut 4 bases from V and 0 bases from J, with 7 bases between. Germline V gene lookup returns CDR1 KGHSH and CDR2 LQKENI. CDR3 length equals 13 residues. The CDR3 sequence: CASSLDRSYEQYF. DNA of the CDR3: TGTGCCAGCTCACTCGATCGCTCCTACGAGCAGTACTTC.

This clonotype has just a few counts. V usage is TRBV27 and J usage is TRBJ1-6; the D gene is possibly TRBD1 (6 bases). Germline CDR1 reads MNHEY; CDR2 reads SMNVEV (reference sequence). With 6 bases removed from V and 6 bases from J, the gap between germline ends came to 15 bases. The CDR3 is 15 residues long. The CDR3 here is CASSRTQGINSPLHF. Written as DNA, the CDR3 is TGTGCCAGCAGCCGTACACAGGGAATTAATTCACCCCTCCACTTT.

The chain uses TRBV5-6 and TRBJ2-1; D is ambiguous. The CDR3 consists of 17 residues. Germline V lookup: CDR1 SGHDT, CDR2 YYEEEE. V was shortened by 4 bases and J by 4 bases, with 21 bases between the two germline ends. CDR3 amino acids: CASSQSTTAYLYNEQFF. In nucleotides, the CDR3 is TGTGCCAGCAGCCAATCGACAACCGCTTACCTATACAATGAGCAGTTCTTC. The complete variable domain, with remaining parts taken from reference TRBV5-6 and TRBJ2-1, reads DAGVTQSPTHLIKTRGQQVTLRCSPKSGHDTVSWYQQALGQGPQFIFQYYEEEERQRGNFPDRFSGHQFPNYSSELNVNALLLGDSALYLCASSQSTTAYLYNEQFFGPGTRLTVL.

The sample holds a few counts of this clonotype. J is TRBJ2-5 and V is TRBV5-1, with 9 bases aligning to TRBD1. The CDR3 contains 16 residues. The V gene's germline CDR1 is SGHRS and CDR2 YFSETQ. Trimming removed 5 bases from V and 1 base from J; junction bases left unmatched: 9. For the CDR3, the DNA is TGCGCCAGCAGACATGGACAGGGGTTTTTCCAAGAGACCCAGTACTTC. Amino acids: CASRHGQGFFQETQYF.

The chain uses TRBV7-2 and TRBJ2-5; D gene uncertain. The CDR3 length is 13 residues. Germline CDR1 is SGHTA and CDR2 is FQGNSA. The V gene lost 5 bases and the J gene lost 2 bases, with 9 bases spanning the gap. Written as DNA, the CDR3 is TGTGCCAGCAGCGGGCGCAGGCAAGAGACCCAGTACTTC. Its translation is CASSGRRQETQYF.

The sample holds a few counts of this clonotype. The CDR3 DNA reads TGCAGTGCTAGGCGGGGGACCTCCTACAATGAGCAGTTCTTC. Its translation: CSARRGTSYNEQFF. This rearrangement joins TRBV20-1 to TRBJ2-1, with TRBD2 identical over 7 bases. The V gene end was trimmed by 3 bases and the J gene end by 0 bases; junction bases not matched to a gene: 2. Germline V gives CDR1 DFQATT, CDR2 SNEGSKA (reference sequence). This CDR3 is built from 14 residues.

There are a few counts of this clonotype. The chain couples TRBV30 to TRBJ2-3; D perhaps matches TRBD1 (6 bases). In germline, CDR1 is GTSNPN, CDR2 SVGIG (reference sequence). The germline V and J ends were trimmed by 1 base and 0 bases, with 8 bases remaining between them. There are 14 residues in the CDR3. CDR3 DNA sequence: TGTGCCTGGAGTGGAACAGGGAGCACAGATACGCAGTATTTT. This translates into CAWSGTGSTDTQYF.

This clonotype was seen only a few times. This chain joins TRBV4-3 and TRBJ2-1, with 9 bases fitting TRBD1. This CDR3 has 17 residues. J gave up 8 bases and V 4 bases, and 15 bases lay outside the gene matches. Germline CDR1 and CDR2: LGHNA and YSLEER. The CDR3 DNA reads TGCGCCAGCAGCCCAGCACCGCCGGGACAGGGTCCCTATGAGCAGTTCTTC. Translated, it gives CASSPAPPGQGPYEQFF.

V gene TRBV7-2 combines with J gene TRBJ1-2; 10 nucleotides align to TRBD1. The CDR3 totals 15 residues. Trimming removed 4 bases from V and 6 bases from J; junction bases left unmatched: 8. Germline V gene sequence: CDR1 SGHTA, CDR2 FQGNSA. DNA of the CDR3: TGTGCCAGCAGCTCGAAAAGTGACAGGGGGCATGGCTACACCTTC. Translating it yields CASSSKSDRGHGYTF.

This chain's CDR3 is CASSIREGINNEQFF. CDR3 in DNA: TGTGCCAGTAGTATCAGGGAGGGGATTAACAATGAGCAGTTCTTC. The V gene is TRBV19, the J gene TRBJ2-1; TRBD2 matches 7 bases. Germline V gene lookup returns CDR1 LNHDA and CDR2 SQIVND (reference sequence). The ends lost 3 bases at V and 5 bases at J; junction bases unmatched: 7. The CDR3 has 15 amino acids.

The chain recombines TRBV4-3 with TRBJ2-3; D may match TRBD1 or TRBD2 (5 bases each). Germline loops: CDR1 LGHNA, CDR2 YSLEER. The CDR3 extends over 15 amino acids. Trimming removed 1 base from V and 2 bases from J, with 10 bases in between. CDR3 region: CASSQAEGPTDTQYF. For the CDR3, the DNA is TGCGCCAGCAGCCAAGCTGAGGGGCCCACAGATACGCAGTATTTT.